This T cell receptor beta chain was found in a study of shared clonotypes between healthy human individuals. CDR1 is MDHEN and CDR2 is SYDVKM in the germline V gene. The CDR3 covers 13 residues. The ends were cut back, 7 bases at V and 4 bases at J, with 11 bases in the middle. Clones were read by immunoSEQ multiplex PCR, and TCRdb kept only the in-frame ones, dropping some. The table includes millions of clones, approximately 93% detected once. Sequenced material: naive CD4+ T cells from PBMCs. Subset indicated: CD45RA+ positively selected. V gene TRBV28 combines with J gene TRBJ1-5; D gene unclear. The TCR was taken from a man between 18 and 35 years old in good health. Some clones in this sample may be carry-over from other donors' samples. The CDR3: CASIPDINQPQHF. The CDR3 DNA is TGTGCCAGCATCCCCGATATTAATCAGCCCCAGCATTTT.